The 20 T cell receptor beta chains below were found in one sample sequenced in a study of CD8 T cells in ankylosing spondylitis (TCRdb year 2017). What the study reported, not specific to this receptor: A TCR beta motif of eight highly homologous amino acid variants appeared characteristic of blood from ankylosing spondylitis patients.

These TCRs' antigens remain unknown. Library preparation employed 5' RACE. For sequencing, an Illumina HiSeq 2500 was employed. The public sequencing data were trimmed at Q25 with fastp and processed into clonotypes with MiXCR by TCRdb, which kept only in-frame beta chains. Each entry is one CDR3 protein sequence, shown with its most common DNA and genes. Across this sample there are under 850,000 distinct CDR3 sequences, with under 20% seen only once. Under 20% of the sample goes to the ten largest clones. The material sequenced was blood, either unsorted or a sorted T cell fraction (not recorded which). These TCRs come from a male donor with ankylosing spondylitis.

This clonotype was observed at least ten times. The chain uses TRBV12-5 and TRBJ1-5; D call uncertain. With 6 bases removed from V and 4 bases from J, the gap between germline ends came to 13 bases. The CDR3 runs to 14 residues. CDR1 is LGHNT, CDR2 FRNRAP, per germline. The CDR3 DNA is TGTGCTAGTGGAATAGGGCAGTTTAATCAGCCCCAGCATTTT. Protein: CASGIGQFNQPQHF.

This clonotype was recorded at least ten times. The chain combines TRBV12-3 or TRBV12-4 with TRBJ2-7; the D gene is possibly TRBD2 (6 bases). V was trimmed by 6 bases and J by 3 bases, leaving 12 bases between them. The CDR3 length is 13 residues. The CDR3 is CASSPGTGYEQYF. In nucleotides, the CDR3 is TGTGCCAGCAGCCCCGGGACTGGCTACGAGCAGTACTTC.

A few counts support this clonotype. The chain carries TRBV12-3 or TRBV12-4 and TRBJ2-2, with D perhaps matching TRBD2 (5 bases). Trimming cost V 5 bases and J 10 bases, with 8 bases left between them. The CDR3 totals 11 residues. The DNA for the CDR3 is TGTGCCAGCAGTGAGGGTGAGGAGCTGTTTTTT. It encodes CASSEGEELFF.

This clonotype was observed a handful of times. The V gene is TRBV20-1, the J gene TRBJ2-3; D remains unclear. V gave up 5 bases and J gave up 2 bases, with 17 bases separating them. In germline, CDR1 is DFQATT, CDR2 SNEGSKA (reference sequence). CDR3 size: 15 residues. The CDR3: CSADGGYGFTDTQYF. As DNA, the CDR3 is TGCAGTGCTGACGGCGGATACGGGTTCACAGATACGCAGTATTTT.

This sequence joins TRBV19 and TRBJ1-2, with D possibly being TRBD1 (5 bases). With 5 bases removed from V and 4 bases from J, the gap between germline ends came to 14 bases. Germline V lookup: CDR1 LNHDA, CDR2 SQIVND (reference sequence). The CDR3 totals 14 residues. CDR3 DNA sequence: TGTGCCAGTAGTGACACCGGGGCCGGCTATGGCTACACCTTC. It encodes CASSDTGAGYGYTF.

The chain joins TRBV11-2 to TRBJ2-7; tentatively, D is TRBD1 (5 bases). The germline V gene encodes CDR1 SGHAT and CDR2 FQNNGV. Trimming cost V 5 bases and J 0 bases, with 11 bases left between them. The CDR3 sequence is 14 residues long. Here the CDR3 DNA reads TGTGCCAGCAGCCCAGGGTGGACCTCCTACGAGCAGTACTTC. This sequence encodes CASSPGWTSYEQYF.

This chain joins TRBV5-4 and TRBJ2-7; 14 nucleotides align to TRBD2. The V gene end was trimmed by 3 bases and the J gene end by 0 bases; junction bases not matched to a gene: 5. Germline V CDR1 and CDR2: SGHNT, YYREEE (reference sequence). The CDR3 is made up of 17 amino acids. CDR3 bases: TGTGCCAGCAGCTCCGGACTAGCGGGGGGTAGCTCCTACGAGCAGTACTTC. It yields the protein CASSSGLAGGSSYEQYF.

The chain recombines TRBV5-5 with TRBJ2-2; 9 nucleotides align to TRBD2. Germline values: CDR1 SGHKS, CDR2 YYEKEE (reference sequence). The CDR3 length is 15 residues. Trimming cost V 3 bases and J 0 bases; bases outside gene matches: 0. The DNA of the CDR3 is TGTGCCAGCAGCTGGACTAGCGCGAACACCGGGGAGCTGTTTTTT. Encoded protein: CASSWTSANTGELFF.

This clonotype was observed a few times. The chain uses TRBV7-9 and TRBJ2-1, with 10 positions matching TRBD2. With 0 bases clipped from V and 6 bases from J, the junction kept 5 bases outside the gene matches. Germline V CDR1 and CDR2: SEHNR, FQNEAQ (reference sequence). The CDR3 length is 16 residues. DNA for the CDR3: TGTGCCAGCAGCTTAGCAACCGGGACTAGCGTCAATGAGCAGTTCTTC. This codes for CASSLATGTSVNEQFF.

CDR3 sequence: CASSRGTGLTDTQYF. The CDR3 DNA is TGTGCCAGCAGCCGTGGGACAGGTCTCACAGATACGCAGTATTTT. This sequence joins TRBV5-6 and TRBJ2-3; TRBD1 matches at 8 bases. V trimming: 4 bases; J trimming: 2 bases; junction bases outside the gene matches: 6. Germline V gene lookup returns CDR1 SGHDT and CDR2 YYEEEE. This CDR3 has 15 residues.

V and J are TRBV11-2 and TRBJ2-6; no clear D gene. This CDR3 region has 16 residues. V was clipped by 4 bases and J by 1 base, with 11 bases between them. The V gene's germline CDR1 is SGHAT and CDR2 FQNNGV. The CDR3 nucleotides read TGTGCCAGCAGCTCAGGTGGTGGTTCTGGGGCCAACGTCCTGACTTTC. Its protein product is CASSSGGGSGANVLTF.

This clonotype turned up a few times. This CDR3 reads CASSLDRVMNTEAFF. For the CDR3, the DNA is TGTGCCAGCAGCTTAGATCGGGTGATGAACACTGAAGCTTTCTTT. This chain uses TRBV7-2 with TRBJ1-1, with D unresolved. The CDR3 is 15 amino acids. The germline V and J ends were trimmed by 1 base and 0 bases, with 9 bases remaining between them. From germline, CDR1 is SGHTA and CDR2 FQGNSA.

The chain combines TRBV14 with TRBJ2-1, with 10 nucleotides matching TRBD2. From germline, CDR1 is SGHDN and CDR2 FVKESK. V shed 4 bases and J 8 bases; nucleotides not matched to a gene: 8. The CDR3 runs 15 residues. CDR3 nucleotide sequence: TGTGCCAGCAGCCTTCCGCTAGCGGGGGTCGATGAGCAGTTCTTC. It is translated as CASSLPLAGVDEQFF. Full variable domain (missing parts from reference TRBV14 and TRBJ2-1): EAGVTQFPSHSVIEKGQTVTLRCDPISGHDNLYWYRRVMGKEIKFLLHFVKESKQDESGMPNNRFLAERTGGTYSTLKVQPAELEDSGVYFCASSLPLAGVDEQFFGPGTRLTVL.

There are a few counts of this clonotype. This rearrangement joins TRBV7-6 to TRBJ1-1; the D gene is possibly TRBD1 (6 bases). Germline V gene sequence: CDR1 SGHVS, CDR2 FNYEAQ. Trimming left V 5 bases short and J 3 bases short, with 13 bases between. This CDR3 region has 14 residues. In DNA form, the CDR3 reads TGTGCCAGCAGCCCATACAGGGAGGACACTGAAGCTTTCTTT. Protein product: CASSPYREDTEAFF.

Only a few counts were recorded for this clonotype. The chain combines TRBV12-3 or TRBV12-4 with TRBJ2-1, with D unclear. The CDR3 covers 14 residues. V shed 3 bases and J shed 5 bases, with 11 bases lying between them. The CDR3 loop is CASSFRDLHNEQFF. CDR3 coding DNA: TGTGCCAGCAGTTTCCGTGATCTCCACAATGAGCAGTTCTTC.

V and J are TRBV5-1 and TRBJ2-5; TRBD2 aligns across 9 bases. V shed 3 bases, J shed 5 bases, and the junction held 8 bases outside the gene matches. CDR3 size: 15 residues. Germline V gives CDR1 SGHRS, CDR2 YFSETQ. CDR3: CASSSGTSSAETQYF. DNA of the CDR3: TGCGCCAGCAGCTCCGGGACTAGCTCCGCGGAGACCCAGTACTTC.

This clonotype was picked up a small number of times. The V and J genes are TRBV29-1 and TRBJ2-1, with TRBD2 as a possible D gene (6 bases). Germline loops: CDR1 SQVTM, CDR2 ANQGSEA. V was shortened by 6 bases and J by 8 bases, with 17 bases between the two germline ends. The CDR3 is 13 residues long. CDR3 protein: CSVENGGSHEQFF. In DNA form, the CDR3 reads TGCAGCGTGGAGAACGGGGGTTCCCATGAGCAGTTCTTC.

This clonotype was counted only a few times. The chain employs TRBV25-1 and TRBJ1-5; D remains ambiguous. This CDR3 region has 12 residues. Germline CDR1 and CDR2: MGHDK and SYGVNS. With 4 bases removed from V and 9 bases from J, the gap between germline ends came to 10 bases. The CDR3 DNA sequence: TGTGCCAGCAGTGTTGGAGATGGGCCCCAGCATTTT. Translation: CASSVGDGPQHF.

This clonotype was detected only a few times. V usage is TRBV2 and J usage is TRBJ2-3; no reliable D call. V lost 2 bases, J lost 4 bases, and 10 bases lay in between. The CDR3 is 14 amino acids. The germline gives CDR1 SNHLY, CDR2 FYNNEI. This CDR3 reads CASSEQGNADTQYF. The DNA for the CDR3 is TGTGCCAGCAGTGAACAAGGAAATGCAGATACGCAGTATTTT.

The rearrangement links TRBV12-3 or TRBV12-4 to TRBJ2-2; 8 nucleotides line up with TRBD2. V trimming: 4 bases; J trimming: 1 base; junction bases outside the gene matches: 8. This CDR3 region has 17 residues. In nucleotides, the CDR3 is TGTGCCAGCAGTTACCCGGGGGGGCCAGGGAACACCGGGGAGCTGTTTTTT. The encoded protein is CASSYPGGPGNTGELFF.